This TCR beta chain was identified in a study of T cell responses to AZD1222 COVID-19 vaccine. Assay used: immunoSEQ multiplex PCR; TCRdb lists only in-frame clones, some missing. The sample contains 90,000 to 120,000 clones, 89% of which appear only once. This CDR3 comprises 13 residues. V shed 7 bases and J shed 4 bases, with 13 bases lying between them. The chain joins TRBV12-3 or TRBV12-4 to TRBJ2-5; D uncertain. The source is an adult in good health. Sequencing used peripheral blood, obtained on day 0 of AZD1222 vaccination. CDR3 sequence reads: CASTSTPTETQYF. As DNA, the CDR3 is TGTGCCAGCACCTCGACCCCTACAGAGACCCAGTACTTC.